The entry below describes one T cell receptor (beta chain). The antigen is unknown. This specimen belongs to a study of T cells in narcolepsy. Study summary: Enrolled donors included narcolepsy type 1 or type 2 patients and healthy controls. General study results and limits: Autoreactive clone sequences were missing from some blood memory CD4+ repertoires. Comparing one patient's CSF and blood CD4+ clonotypes highlighted HCRT- and TRIB2-specific autoreactive clonotypes. Reportedly, autoreactive clonotypes were serially detected in patients' blood but not controls'.

Generated by immunoSEQ multiplex PCR, the TCRdb table keeps only in-frame clones and is missing some. The sample contains 25,000 to 35,000 clones, approximately 85% of which appear only once. The ends lost 6 bases at V and 14 bases at J; junction bases unmatched: 11. The CDR3 is 14 amino acids. Germline V lookup: CDR1 MDHEN, CDR2 SYDVKM. This rearrangement joins TRBV28 to TRBJ1-6; 9 bases fit TRBD1. This TCR derives from a human donor with narcolepsy. What was sequenced was CD45RA- memory CD4+ T cells from PBMCs. The chain's CDR3 is CASRSGTGSWSLHF. Written as DNA, the CDR3 is TGTGCCAGCAGATCTGGGACAGGGAGTTGGTCCCTCCACTTT.